This T cell receptor beta chain comes out of a study of cytomegalovirus exposure and HLA in healthy donors. Comment on this clone: The antigen remains unidentified.

The donors were in the roughly 120-subject validation cohort; that cohort was separate from the approximately 670-subject first cohort. The germline gives CDR1 MGHDK, CDR2 SYGVNS. Trimming removed 0 bases from V and 4 bases from J; junction bases left unmatched: 4. This CDR3 comprises 15 residues. Produced via immunoSEQ multiplex PCR; TCRdb's table is partial and in-frame only. Of about 150,000 clones listed, around nine tenths were seen once; the top ten hold around 20%. General study findings and limits: Cytomegalovirus status was reportedly diagnosed by the classifier with high specificity and sensitivity. Investigators reported approximately 170 TCR beta chains as tied to cytomegalovirus.

This chain uses TRBV25-1 with TRBJ2-7; TRBD1 matches 9 bases. The material sequenced was PBMCs. The TCR originated in a man younger than 35 in good health and CMV-seropositive. The CDR3 bases are TGTGCCAGCAGTGAATATAAGACAGGGGGATACGAGCAGTACTTC. As protein: CASSEYKTGGYEQYF.